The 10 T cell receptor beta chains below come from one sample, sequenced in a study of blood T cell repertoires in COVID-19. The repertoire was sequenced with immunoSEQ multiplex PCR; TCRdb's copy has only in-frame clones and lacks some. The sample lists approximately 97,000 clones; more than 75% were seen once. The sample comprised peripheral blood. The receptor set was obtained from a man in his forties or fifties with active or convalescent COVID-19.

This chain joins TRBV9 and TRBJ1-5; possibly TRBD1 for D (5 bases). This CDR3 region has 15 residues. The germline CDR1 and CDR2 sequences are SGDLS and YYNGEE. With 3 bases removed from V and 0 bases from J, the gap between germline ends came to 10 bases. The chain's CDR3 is CASSATVYSNQPQHF. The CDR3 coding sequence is TGTGCCAGCAGCGCGACAGTGTATAGCAATCAGCCCCAGCATTTT.

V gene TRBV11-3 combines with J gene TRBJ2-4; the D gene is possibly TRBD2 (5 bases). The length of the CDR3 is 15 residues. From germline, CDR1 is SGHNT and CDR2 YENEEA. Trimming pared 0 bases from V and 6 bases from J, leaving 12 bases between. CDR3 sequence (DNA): TGTGCCAGCAGCTTAGATGGCGAGGGAAGAAACATTCAGTACTTC. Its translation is CASSLDGEGRNIQYF.

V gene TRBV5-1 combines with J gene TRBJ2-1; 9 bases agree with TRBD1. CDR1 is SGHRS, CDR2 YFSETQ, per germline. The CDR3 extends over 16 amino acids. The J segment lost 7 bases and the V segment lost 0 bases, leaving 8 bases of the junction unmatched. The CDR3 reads CASSLDPGTGRNEQFF. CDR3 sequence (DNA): TGCGCCAGCAGCTTGGATCCCGGGACAGGGAGGAATGAGCAGTTCTTC.

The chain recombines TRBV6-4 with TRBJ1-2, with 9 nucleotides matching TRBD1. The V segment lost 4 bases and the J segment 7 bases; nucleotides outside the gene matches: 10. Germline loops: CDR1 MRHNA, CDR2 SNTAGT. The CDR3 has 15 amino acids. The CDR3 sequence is CASSASGQGYFGYTF. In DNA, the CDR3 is TGTGCCAGCAGTGCCTCAGGACAGGGGTACTTTGGCTACACCTTC.

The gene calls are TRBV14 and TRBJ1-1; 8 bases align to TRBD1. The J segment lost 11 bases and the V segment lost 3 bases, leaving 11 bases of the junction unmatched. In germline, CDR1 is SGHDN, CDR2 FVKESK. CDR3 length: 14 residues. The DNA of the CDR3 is TGTGCCAGCAGCCAGTCCAGGGGGCTCGTTAGGGCTTTCTTT. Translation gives CASSQSRGLVRAFF. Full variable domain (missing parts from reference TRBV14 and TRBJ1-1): EAGVTQFPSHSVIEKGQTVTLRCDPISGHDNLYWYRRVMGKEIKFLLHFVKESKQDESGMPNNRFLAERTGGTYSTLKVQPAELEDSGVYFCASSQSRGLVRAFFGQGTRLTVV.

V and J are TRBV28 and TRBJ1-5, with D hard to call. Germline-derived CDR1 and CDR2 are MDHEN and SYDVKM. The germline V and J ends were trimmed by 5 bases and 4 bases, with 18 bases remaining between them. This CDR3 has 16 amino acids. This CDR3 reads CASSGGLGSFNQPQHF. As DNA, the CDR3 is TGTGCCAGCAGTGGAGGACTGGGGAGTTTTAATCAGCCCCAGCATTTT.

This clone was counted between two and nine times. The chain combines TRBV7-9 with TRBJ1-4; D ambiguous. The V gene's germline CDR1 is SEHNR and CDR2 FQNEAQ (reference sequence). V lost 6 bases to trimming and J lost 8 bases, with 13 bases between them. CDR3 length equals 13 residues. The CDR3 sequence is CASSSREGEKLFF. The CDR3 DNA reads TGTGCCAGCAGTTCCCGGGAGGGAGAAAAACTGTTTTTT.

The CDR3 is CASSPPSGGGDTQYF. DNA for the CDR3: TGTGCCAGCTCACCACCTAGCGGGGGGGGTGATACGCAGTATTTT. V gene TRBV18 combines with J gene TRBJ2-3, with TRBD2 matching 11 bases. The CDR3 consists of 15 residues. Trimming removed 0 bases from V and 6 bases from J; junction bases left unmatched: 2. Per germline, CDR1 KGHSH and CDR2 LQKENI.

The CDR3, as DNA: TGTGCCAGCAGCTTAATGACGGGTGGGGAAAAACTGTTTTTT. Translation gives CASSLMTGGEKLFF. The genes are TRBV11-2 and TRBJ1-4; D remains unclear. CDR1 is SGHAT, CDR2 FQNNGV, per germline. Deletions cut 2 bases from V and 8 bases from J, with 12 bases between. The CDR3 runs to 14 residues.

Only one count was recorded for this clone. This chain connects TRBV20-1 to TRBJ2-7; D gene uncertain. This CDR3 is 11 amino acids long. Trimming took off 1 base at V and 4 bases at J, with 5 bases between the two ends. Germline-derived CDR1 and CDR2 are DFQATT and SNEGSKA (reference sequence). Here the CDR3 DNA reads TGCAGTGCTAGAGCCGGGTACGAGCAGTACGTC. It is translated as CSARAGYEQYV.